A selection of T cell receptor beta chains follows, all from one sample in a study of blood T cell repertoires in COVID-19. Profiling relied on immunoSEQ multiplex PCR, and the TCRdb table lists in-frame clones only, not all of them. The table shows 60,000 or so clones, with approximately 82% occurring only once. The sequenced sample was peripheral blood. The receptors here all came from a man aged 55 to 70 with acute or convalescent COVID-19. The CDR3 runs from the conserved cysteine through the conserved F or W. A D gene is named only where the DNA matches it firmly. Size tells how often a clone was seen (once, few, many) or the class of an expanded clone, and some rows leave it out.

V	size	D	J	CDR3	DNA
TRBV19	few	TRBD1	TRBJ2-4	CASSTGQAAKNIQYF	TGTGCCAGTAGTACAGGACAGGCCGCCAAAAACATTCAGTACTTC
TRBV4-1	-	TRBD1	TRBJ1-3	CASSHSPLRGKSGSRNTIYF	TGCGCCAGCAGCCACTCCCCCCTCAGGGGGAAGTCTGGGTCTCGAAACACCATATATTTT
TRBV5-3	-	TRBD2	TRBJ2-1	CARSAGLANEQFF	TGTGCCAGAAGCGCCGGACTAGCGAATGAGCAGTTCTTC
TRBV2	-	-	TRBJ1-1	CATLDRDTEAFF	TGTGCCACCCTAGACAGAGACACTGAAGCTTTCTTT
TRBV6-5	-	-	TRBJ2-5	CASLGGTQYF	TGTGCCAGCCTAGGAGGGACCCAGTACTTC
TRBV6-6	few	-	TRBJ2-1	CASGSSATYNEQFF	TGTGCCAGCGGGTCTAGCGCGACCTACAATGAGCAGTTCTTC
TRBV11-2	once	-	TRBJ2-1	CASSLDRGARDEQFF	TGTGCCAGCAGCTTAGATCGCGGGGCTAGGGATGAGCAGTTCTTC
TRBV29-1	once	-	TRBJ2-7	CSVVTTKGRSYEQYF	TGCAGCGTCGTTACAACCAAAGGGAGGTCCTACGAGCAGTACTTC
TRBV2	-	TRBD1	TRBJ2-1	CASSGTGIYGEQFF	TGTGCCAGTTCCGGGACAGGGATTTATGGGGAGCAGTTCTTC
TRBV7-9	-	-	TRBJ1-1	CASSLDVVGREAFF	TGTGCCAGCAGCTTAGACGTGGTTGGCAGGGAAGCTTTCTTT
TRBV6-5	-	-	TRBJ2-2	CASSYEGGRTGELFF	TGTGCCAGCAGTTACGAGGGGGGGAGGACCGGGGAGCTGTTTTTT
TRBV14	-	-	TRBJ2-7	CASSQGTVKNLYEQYF	TGTGCCAGCAGCCAAGGGACAGTAAAGAATCTCTACGAGCAGTACTTC
TRBV19	-	TRBD2	TRBJ2-4	CASSPMSGENIQYF	TGTGCCAGTAGTCCCATGAGCGGGGAAAACATTCAGTACTTC
TRBV7-9	-	-	TRBJ2-3	CASSSAERSPQYF	TGTGCCAGCAGCTCGGCAGAGCGGTCGCCGCAGTATTTT
TRBV27	-	TRBD1	TRBJ1-1	CASSNRGLVTEAFF	TGTGCCAGCAGCAACAGGGGGCTGGTAACTGAAGCTTTCTTT
TRBV7-3	few	-	TRBJ1-2	CASSSDGGDYGYTF	TGTGCCAGCAGCTCCGACGGGGGGGACTATGGCTACACCTTC
TRBV30	-	TRBD2	TRBJ2-5	CAWSVPAGGYGTQYF	TGTGCCTGGAGTGTACCAGCGGGAGGGTATGGGACCCAGTACTTC
TRBV7-9	-	-	TRBJ1-1	CASSSGKDSGYTEAFF	TGTGCCAGCAGCTCAGGAAAGGACAGTGGGTACACTGAAGCTTTCTTT
TRBV7-3	-	TRBD2	TRBJ2-3	CASSLTLAVGDTQYF	TGTGCCAGCAGCTTAACACTAGCGGTGGGGGATACGCAGTATTTT
TRBV18	-	TRBD1	TRBJ1-5	CASSPFPVGTGGDQPQHF	TGTGCCAGCTCACCCTTCCCCGTGGGGACAGGGGGCGATCAGCCCCAGCATTTT
TRBV6-5	-	-	TRBJ2-6	CASSYAGSSGANVLTF	TGTGCCAGCAGTTATGCCGGTAGCTCTGGGGCCAACGTCCTGACTTTC
TRBV6-5	-	TRBD1	TRBJ1-2	CASSYHSTGQYGYTF	TGTGCCAGCAGTTACCACTCTACGGGACAGTATGGCTACACCTTC
TRBV5-4	-	TRBD1	TRBJ2-3	CASRRPGTGNTDTQYF	TGTGCCAGCAGGAGGCCCGGGACAGGGAACACAGATACGCAGTATTTT
TRBV5-4	-	-	TRBJ1-2	CASSLRWDNFDGYTF	TGTGCCAGCAGCTTGCGTTGGGACAACTTCGATGGCTACACCTTC
TRBV5-8	-	TRBD1	TRBJ2-2	CASRWGQGNTGELFF	TGTGCCAGCAGGTGGGGACAGGGGAACACCGGGGAGCTGTTTTTT
TRBV5-1	-	-	TRBJ2-2	CASSSTRITNTGELFF	TGCGCCAGCAGCTCAACCAGGATTACGAACACCGGGGAGCTGTTTTTT
TRBV14	-	TRBD1	TRBJ2-5	CASSPRTGETQYF	TGTGCCAGCAGCCCGCGGACAGGGGAGACCCAGTACTTC
TRBV21-1	-	-	TRBJ1-5	CASSRDREGQPQHF	TGTGCCAGCAGCAGGGACAGGGAGGGTCAGCCCCAGCATTTT
TRBV7-9	-	TRBD1	TRBJ1-2	CASSLEGGGIDYGYTF	TGTGCCAGCAGCTTAGAAGGGGGCGGTATCGACTATGGCTACACCTTC
TRBV7-2	-	TRBD1	TRBJ1-1	CASSLQGIRTEAFF	TGTGCCAGCAGCCTACAGGGGATTCGGACTGAAGCTTTCTTT
TRBV7-9	-	-	TRBJ2-3	CASSLDLGGFSTDTQYF	TGTGCCAGCAGCTTAGACCTGGGGGGATTCAGCACAGATACGCAGTATTTT
TRBV5-1	-	TRBD1	TRBJ2-1	CASSLDPGQSYNEQFF	TGCGCCAGCAGCTTGGACCCGGGACAGAGTTACAATGAGCAGTTCTTC
TRBV14	-	TRBD1	TRBJ2-1	CASSSRDRGNEQFF	TGTGCCAGCAGCTCACGGGACAGGGGTAATGAGCAGTTCTTC
TRBV5-6	-	-	TRBJ1-3	CASSLPVSGNTIYF	TGTGCCAGCAGCTTGCCCGTCTCTGGAAACACCATATATTTT
TRBV19	-	-	TRBJ2-7	CASSRRDTYEQYF	TGTGCCAGTAGTCGCCGGGATACCTACGAGCAGTACTTC
TRBV28	-	TRBD1	TRBJ1-1	CASSSMTGTWTEAFF	TGTGCCAGCAGTTCTATGACAGGGACGTGGACTGAAGCTTTCTTT
TRBV7-2	-	-	TRBJ2-5	CASSPLLQETQYF	TGTGCCAGCAGCCCGCTACTCCAAGAGACCCAGTACTTC
TRBV5-4	-	-	TRBJ1-1	CAYTGGMNTEAFF	TGTGCCTACACCGGGGGGATGAACACTGAAGCTTTCTTT
TRBV29-1	-	-	TRBJ1-3	CSVDGGRNTIYF	TGCAGCGTTGATGGCGGAAGAAACACCATATATTTT
TRBV5-1	-	-	TRBJ1-1	CASRGGGLDTEAFF	TGCGCCAGCAGGGGAGGGGGATTGGACACTGAAGCTTTCTTT
TRBV6-1	-	TRBD2	TRBJ2-4	CASSDLGRVNIQYF	TGTGCCAGCAGTGACCTTGGGAGGGTAAACATTCAGTACTTC
TRBV7-6	-	TRBD1	TRBJ1-1	CASSIDRAPNTEAFF	TGTGCCAGCAGCATCGACAGGGCGCCGAACACTGAAGCTTTCTTT
TRBV24-1	-	-	TRBJ2-2	CATRQSRGGGELFF	TGTGCCACCAGGCAGTCGAGGGGGGGCGGGGAGCTGTTTTTT
TRBV4-2	-	-	TRBJ1-4	CASSQDREKLFF	TGTGCCAGCAGCCAAGATCGGGAAAAACTGTTTTTT
TRBV7-2	-	-	TRBJ2-1	CASSFRRDSNEQFF	TGTGCCAGCAGCTTCAGGCGGGACAGCAATGAGCAGTTCTTC
TRBV9	-	TRBD2	TRBJ2-3	CASSALGGGGYTDTQYF	TGTGCCAGCAGCGCCCTTGGAGGCGGGGGGTACACAGATACGCAGTATTTT
TRBV11-2	-	TRBD2	TRBJ2-3	CASSLGAGGSLPDTQYF	TGTGCCAGCAGCTTAGGAGCGGGGGGCTCCCTCCCGGATACGCAGTATTTT
TRBV28	few	TRBD1	TRBJ1-5	CASRSGGKRQPQHF	TGTGCCAGCAGGTCAGGGGGCAAACGTCAGCCCCAGCATTTT
TRBV10-3	once	-	TRBJ1-1	CATLRGVERRTEAFF	TGTGCCACCCTACGGGGGGTGGAAAGAAGGACTGAAGCTTTCTTT
TRBV6-5	-	-	TRBJ2-2	CASSTGNLNTGELFF	TGTGCCAGCAGTACAGGGAATTTGAACACCGGGGAGCTGTTTTTT
TRBV28	-	-	TRBJ2-7	CASSLGGLYEQYF	TGTGCCAGCAGTTTAGGGGGACTCTACGAGCAGTACTTC
TRBV5-1	-	-	TRBJ2-3	CASSPLFGGRTDTQYF	TGCGCCAGCAGCCCCTTGTTCGGGGGGCGCACAGATACGCAGTATTTT
TRBV5-1	-	-	TRBJ1-6	CASSSGAGRENSPLHF	TGCGCCAGCAGCTCTGGGGCTGGACGGGAGAATTCACCCCTCCACTTT
TRBV5-1	-	-	TRBJ2-7	CASSEAPTYEQYF	TGCGCCAGCAGCGAGGCCCCTACCTACGAGCAGTACTTC
TRBV12-3/TRBV12-4	-	-	TRBJ2-7	CASSFAQGYEQYF	TGTGCCAGCAGTTTCGCACAGGGATACGAGCAGTACTTC
TRBV21-1	-	-	TRBJ2-1	CASSNSTRIRWGENEQFF	TGTGCCAGCAGCAATTCTACCCGGATACGCTGGGGCGAAAATGAGCAGTTCTTC
TRBV4-1	-	-	TRBJ2-7	CASSQDEGRYEQYF	TGCGCCAGCAGCCAAGATGAGGGGAGGTACGAGCAGTACTTC
TRBV6-4	-	-	TRBJ2-3	CASSEHTSTDTQYF	TGTGCCAGCAGTGAGCACACCAGCACAGATACGCAGTATTTT
TRBV5-1	-	TRBD1	TRBJ1-4	CASTDPGTGDGKLFF	TGCGCCAGCACGGATCCCGGGACAGGGGACGGAAAACTGTTTTTT